The 22 T cell receptor beta chains presented below share a single source sample, sequenced in a study of T cell clones after liver transplantation (dated by TCRdb to about 2019). The time point label of this sample denotes: pre-transplant. Libraries were prepared through the immunoSEQ multiplex PCR assay. TCRdb stores this immuneACCESS table with in-frame sequences only. Part of the clones is absent; in the studies checked, under half of the shortfall reflects unresolved V genes, and no reason is known for the rest. Present in this sample are about 75,000 clones, more than 90% of which were seen just once. The ten largest clones add up to less than 3.5% of the sample. Material: CD4+ T cells from blood, obtained before liver transplant. The receptors originated from a human donor who received a liver transplant.

The CDR3 sequence is CASNRGVGSGANVLTF. Here the CDR3 DNA reads TGTGCCAGTAACAGGGGTGTAGGCTCTGGGGCCAACGTCCTGACTTTC. This chain connects TRBV19 to TRBJ2-6; 7 nucleotides agree with TRBD1. This CDR3 contains 16 residues. Trimming removed 7 bases from V and 0 bases from J; junction bases left unmatched: 6. The germline gives CDR1 LNHDA, CDR2 SQIVND (reference sequence). Based on the CDR3 plus reference TRBV19 and TRBJ2-6, the full variable domain is DGGITQSPKYLFRKEGQNVTLSCEQNLNHDAMYWYRQDPGQGLRLIYYSQIVNDFQKGDIAEGYSVSREKKESFPLTVTSAQKNPTAFYLCASNRGVGSGANVLTFGAGSRLTVL.

V gene TRBV6-5 combines with J gene TRBJ1-1; D is undetermined. The V gene's germline CDR1 is MNHEY and CDR2 SVGAGI. CDR3 length equals 12 residues. Trimming removed 6 bases from V and 0 bases from J, with 5 bases in between. The CDR3 DNA reads as TGTGCCAGCAGGGCCATGAACACTGAAGCTTTCTTT. Amino acid sequence: CASRAMNTEAFF.

This clone has just one count. V gene TRBV27 combines with J gene TRBJ2-7, with 10 bases fitting TRBD2. J gave up 3 bases and V 5 bases, and 7 bases lay outside the gene matches. The CDR3 spans 15 residues. Germline V gene lookup returns CDR1 MNHEY and CDR2 SMNVEV (reference sequence). The chain's CDR3 is CASSILAGDHYEQYF. CDR3 DNA sequence: TGTGCCAGCAGTATTCTAGCGGGAGATCACTACGAGCAGTACTTC.

This clone came up once. The chain carries TRBV5-4 and TRBJ2-1; 11 nucleotides align to TRBD2. Germline lookup yields CDR1 SGHNT and CDR2 YYREEE (reference sequence). V was clipped by 1 base and J by 4 bases; unmatched bases: 7. The CDR3 has 17 amino acids. CDR3 loop: CASSLISTSGGYNEQFF. The DNA of the CDR3 is TGTGCCAGCAGCTTGATAAGTACTAGCGGGGGATACAATGAGCAGTTCTTC.

The rearrangement uses TRBV29-1 and TRBJ1-3; the D is unclear. CDR1 is SQVTM, CDR2 ANQGSEA, per germline. The V end lost 7 bases, the J end lost 4 bases, and 5 bases lay between the germline ends. The CDR3 contains 10 residues. The CDR3 DNA is TGCAGCGCGGGAGGAAACACCATATATTTT. Translating it yields CSAGGNTIYF.

V and J are TRBV6-1 and TRBJ2-7, with TRBD2 matching over 8 bases. Per the germline V gene, CDR1 is MNHNS and CDR2 is SASEGT. CDR3 length equals 14 residues. Losses at the gene ends were 1 base for V and 3 bases for J; bases not matched to a gene: 2. As DNA, the CDR3 is TGTGCCAGCAGTGAAGGGCGGGGGGTCTACGAGCAGTACTTC. This sequence encodes CASSEGRGVYEQYF.

In this sample, this clone turned up a few times. The chain has TRBV29-1 and TRBJ2-3; tentatively, D is TRBD2 (5 bases). The V end lost 4 bases, the J end lost 4 bases, and 15 bases lay between the germline ends. The CDR3 covers 14 residues. From germline, CDR1 is SQVTM and CDR2 ANQGSEA. CDR3 amino acids: CSVGGRLVADTQYF. The CDR3 DNA follows: TGCAGCGTTGGAGGGCGGCTCGTCGCAGATACGCAGTATTTT.

The rearrangement joins TRBV11-2 to TRBJ2-7; D possibly corresponds to TRBD2 (6 bases). In germline, CDR1 is SGHAT, CDR2 FQNNGV. V was trimmed by 8 bases and J by 6 bases, leaving 26 bases between them. The CDR3 consists of 16 residues. The CDR3 nucleotides are TGTGCCAGCGCCCCCACCGTGGGGGGTCTTGGGCTCGAGCAGTACTTC. Its translation: CASAPTVGGLGLEQYF.

V gene TRBV18 combines with J gene TRBJ2-5; 12 bases are a match to TRBD2. This CDR3 is 18 amino acids long. Germline trimming cut 3 bases from V and 5 bases from J; bases unmatched to any gene: 13. CDR1 is KGHSH, CDR2 LQKENI, per germline. CDR3 residues: CASSPWTSGTSLAETQYF. The DNA of the CDR3 is TGTGCCAGCTCACCTTGGACTAGCGGGACCTCCCTGGCGGAGACCCAGTACTTC.

This chain links TRBV9 with TRBJ2-7; D may be TRBD2 (6 bases). Germline loops: CDR1 SGDLS, CDR2 YYNGEE. CDR3 length equals 14 residues. Trimming cost V 4 bases and J 7 bases, with 18 bases left between them. This chain's CDR3 is CASSTAGTRGEQYF. The CDR3 coding sequence is TGTGCCAGCAGCACCGCCGGGACCCGGGGGGAGCAGTACTTC. The entire variable domain, with the rest obtained from reference TRBV9 and TRBJ2-7, is as follows: DSGVTQTPKHLITATGQRVTLRCSPRSGDLSVYWYQQSLDQGLQFLIQYYNGEERAKGNILERFSAQQFPDLHSELNLSSLELGDSALYFCASSTAGTRGEQYFGPGTRLTVT.

This clone has just one count. The rearrangement joins TRBV2 to TRBJ2-3, with D possibly matching TRBD2 (6 bases). The ends were cut back, 6 bases at V and 0 bases at J, with 13 bases in the middle. The CDR3 runs to 15 residues. Germline V gene sequence: CDR1 SNHLY, CDR2 FYNNEI. The CDR3 nucleotides read TGTGCCAGCAGGGGACTGGTTACTAGCACAGATACGCAGTATTTT. It yields the protein CASRGLVTSTDTQYF.

The chain links TRBV7-8 to TRBJ2-5; D call uncertain. Germline-derived CDR1 and CDR2 are SGHVS and FQNEAQ. Trimming removed 0 bases at V and 4 bases at J, with 6 bases between. The CDR3 spans 13 residues. Written as DNA, the CDR3 is TGTGCCAGCAGCTTAGCGGCTCGAGAGACCCAGTACTTC. This encodes CASSLAARETQYF.

About this clone: Other DNA sequences in this specimen translate into the identical CDR3. The CDR3 DNA is TGTGCCAGTAGTATTGATGGGGGTACTGAAGCTTTCTTT. Translating it yields CASSIDGGTEAFF. The gene calls are TRBV19 and TRBJ1-1; D is perhaps TRBD1 (5 bases). Germline-derived CDR1 and CDR2 are LNHDA and SQIVND (reference sequence). The CDR3 is 13 amino acids. V lost 3 bases to trimming and J lost 5 bases, with 10 bases between them.

V gene TRBV30 combines with J gene TRBJ2-7; TRBD1 matches at 10 bases. The CDR3 covers 15 residues. The germline V gene has CDR1 GTSNPN and CDR2 SVGIG (reference sequence). The V segment lost 2 bases and the J segment 5 bases; nucleotides outside the gene matches: 9. The CDR3 DNA sequence: TGTGCCTGGAGTCCCAAGGGGGGGACAGGGGACGAGCAGTACTTC. Encoded protein: CAWSPKGGTGDEQYF.

The chain recombines TRBV7-8 with TRBJ1-1; D call uncertain. Germline CDR1 is SGHVS and CDR2 is FQNEAQ. V gave up 1 base and J gave up 1 base, with 4 bases separating them. This CDR3 is built from 13 residues. CDR3 protein: CASSLGSNTEAFF. As DNA, the CDR3 is TGTGCCAGCAGCTTAGGTTCGAACACTGAAGCTTTCTTT.

The chain uses TRBV27 and TRBJ1-2; 7 nucleotides agree with TRBD1. The trim removed 5 bases at V and 8 bases at J, leaving 8 bases unmatched. CDR3 size: 13 residues. CDR1 MNHEY and CDR2 SMNVEV come from the germline V gene (reference sequence). The CDR3 DNA reads TGTGCCAGCAGTGACCTAGGGGGCGGAGGCTACACCTTC. Translating it yields CASSDLGGGGYTF.

Of note for this clone: Other DNA variants within this sample encode the same CDR3. The V and J genes are TRBV5-1 and TRBJ1-4, with 7 bases fitting TRBD1. After removal of 0 bases from V and 6 bases from J, the junction contained 2 bases not matched to a gene. The germline V gene encodes CDR1 SGHRS and CDR2 YFSETQ. CDR3 length: 14 amino acids. Written as DNA, the CDR3 is TGCGCCAGCAGCTTGGCAGGGGGAGATGAAAAACTGTTTTTT. Protein: CASSLAGGDEKLFF.

The sample holds one count of this clone. V usage is TRBV5-1 and J usage is TRBJ2-7, with D possibly matching TRBD1 (6 bases). The CDR3 has 13 amino acids. V lost 4 bases to trimming and J lost 6 bases, with 14 bases between them. Germline loops: CDR1 SGHRS, CDR2 YFSETQ. The CDR3 region has the DNA TGCGCCAGCAGCCCCCTGGTGGGGGCCGAGCAGTACTTC. It specifies CASSPLVGAEQYF. The full variable domain, in which reference TRBV5-1 and TRBJ2-7 provide the parts outside the CDR3, is KAGVTQTPRYLIKTRGQQVTLSCSPISGHRSVSWYQQTPGQGLQFLFEYFSETQRNKGNFPGRFSGRQFSNSRSEMNVSTLELGDSALYLCASSPLVGAEQYFGPGTRLTVT.

The chain carries TRBV11-3 and TRBJ1-1; the D is unclear. This CDR3 spans 14 amino acids. The germline V gene has CDR1 SGHNT and CDR2 YENEEA. V shed 0 bases and J shed 2 bases, with 7 bases lying between them. CDR3 in DNA: TGTGCCAGCAGCTTAGATCAGCTAAACACTGAAGCTTTCTTT. This translates into CASSLDQLNTEAFF.

The J gene is TRBJ2-1, the V gene TRBV6-5; 9 bases are a match to TRBD1. The CDR3 runs to 16 residues. Germline CDR1 and CDR2: MNHEY and SVGAGI. V trimming: 0 bases; J trimming: 9 bases; junction bases outside the gene matches: 9. The CDR3 nucleotides are TGTGCCAGCAGTTACTCGAGACCTACAGGGGGCTTTGAGCAGTTCTTC. Translating it yields CASSYSRPTGGFEQFF.

The V and J genes are TRBV19 and TRBJ1-3, with D unclear. V lost 2 bases and J lost 4, with 12 bases in between. Germline V gene data show CDR1 as LNHDA and CDR2 as SQIVND (reference sequence). This CDR3 is 15 amino acids long. CDR3 nucleotides: TGTGCCAGTAGTATACTGCCCGGGGTCGGAAACACCATATATTTT. Translating gives CASSILPGVGNTIYF.

The V and J genes are TRBV4-2 and TRBJ2-3, with 8 bases aligning to TRBD2. J was trimmed by 1 base and V by 0 bases; bases with no gene match: 3. Germline V lookup: CDR1 LGHNA, CDR2 YNFKEQ. This CDR3 is built from 16 residues. The CDR3 loop is CASSQDRGGGTDTQYF. Here the CDR3 DNA reads TGTGCCAGCAGCCAAGATCGGGGGGGAGGCACAGATACGCAGTATTTT.